This T cell receptor (beta chain) was retrieved from a study of spatial heterogeneity in lung cancer (dated by TCRdb to between 2018 and 2021). For context, the study as a whole: More beta-chain than alpha-chain transcripts were consistently detected, likely reflecting higher beta-chain transcript abundance. In the raw uncorrected reads, each unique combination of TCR and UMI appeared more than ten times on average. TCR alpha and beta repertoires were quantitatively compared across multiple tumor regions, matched nontumor lung and blood in non-small cell lung cancer. Nonsynonymous mutation counts, determined by whole-exome sequencing of tumor tissue, were related to TCR repertoire features. At surgery, both alpha and beta chains were TCR-sequenced in 220 tumor regions, fewer than 85 matched nontumor lung samples and 50 to 60 PBMC samples. General conclusions and limits of the study: Confirming at a functional level the hypothesis that regional TCRs recognize regional mutations was considered to require additional single-cell paired TCR alpha and beta sequencing. Ubiquitous expanded tumor TCRs were detected in blood more often at tumor resection than at routine follow-up.

This clonotype was counted at least ten times. Its antigen has not been determined. Per-base quality was not reported, and no clone a single base away is much larger than it. The time point label corresponds to: sample taken at primary tumor resection. Donors were 72 patients with early-stage, untreated non-small cell lung cancer from the lung TRACERx cohort. For TCR sequencing, whole RNA was extracted from tumor and nontumor lung tissue, or from cryopreserved PBMC samples, and no cell sorting was done. Only patients for whom sufficient RNA was available from at least two tumor regions were selected for TCR sequencing. Receptor libraries were prepared by 5' RACE. Instrument on record: NextSeq 500. The TCR library protocol attached a unique molecular identifier to each TCR cDNA molecule to allow correction of PCR and sequencing errors. The original methods were these. TCR identification, UMI-based error correction and CDR3 extraction were performed with Decombinator tools. Expanded TCRs were defined as those above a frequency of 2 per 1,000, corresponding to the top 1% of the tumor frequency distribution. Renyi diversity was calculated using the R vegan package after each repertoire was subsampled 100 times to 5,000 TCRs. CDR3 similarity networks were built from amino acid triplet string-kernel similarity, with CDR3s being connected when pairwise similarity was above 0.82. TCRdb reran the public reads through fastp at Q25 and MiXCR, keeping productive beta chains. Rows merge per CDR3 protein into single entries with the most common DNA and genes. The V and J calls shown here were made by TCRdb, not taken from the authors' results. For this sample the table gives more than 60,000 distinct CDR3 sequences, of which 7.5% to 9.5% were detected only once. Together, the top ten hold about 6.8% of the sample.

CDR1 SQVTM and CDR2 ANQGSEA were looked up in the germline V gene. The CDR3 runs 13 amino acids, cysteine and phenylalanine included. The read is trimmed to its CDR3 DNA, 39 bases read in frame from base 1. Trimmed from V: 6 bases; trimmed from J: 4 bases; junction bases lacking a gene match: 7. The sample here was PBMCs, taken at surgery. The rearrangement joined TRBV29-1 to TRBJ1-1; 8 middle bases align to TRBD1. The sequence came from a male donor with early-stage non-small cell lung cancer. The CDR3: CSVPGQAATEAFF. The sequenced DNA is TGCAGCGTCCCGGGACAGGCCGCCACTGAAGCTTTCTTT.